Included here is one T cell receptor beta chain sequence, with context. Antigen unknown. The junction departs from the called germline gene at one end, perhaps through a read error. Patients were excluded for uncontrolled infection, other autoimmune disease, pregnancy or lactation. Source material for PBMCs was around 10 ml fresh peripheral blood. The CDR3 is 15 residues long. Germline assignment: CDR1 GTSNPN and CDR2 SVGIG (reference sequence). This sample was included in a study of T cells in Graves' hyperthyroidism and ophthalmopathy. Study results and caveats: Most clonotypes that expanded in the thyroid above 0.001 also showed up in blood.

Amplified TCR beta CDR3 regions derived from RNA transcripts. The HTBI primer set drove a first-round RT-PCR of the TCR CDR3. TCRdb called the multiplex PCR reads again in MiXCR, with one record for every CDR3 protein. The sample shows hundreds of thousands of distinct CDR3 sequences, approximately 13% of them seen only once. The clonotype originates from a woman between 25 and 40 years old with Graves' hyperthyroidism. The chain uses TRBV30 and TRBJ2-3, with 10 bases matching TRBD1. Material for sequencing was blood. Here the CDR3 DNA reads TGTGCCTGGAAAATGAGGACAGGGGGAACAGATACGCGGTATTTT. Residues: CAWKMRTGGTDTRYF.